This section outlines one TCR beta chain sequence together with its context. In germline, CDR1 is SNHLY, CDR2 FYNNEI. Trimming removed 8 bases from V and 0 bases from J, with 14 bases in between. The CDR3 contains 16 residues. The sample belongs to a study of blood T cell repertoires in COVID-19. Study-wide context: Sites across the United States, Italy and Spain contributed samples from acute and convalescent COVID-19.

In the original processing: The assay estimated nucleated cells by amplifying reference gene primers. Profiling relied on immunoSEQ multiplex PCR, and the TCRdb table lists in-frame clones only, not all of them. The DNA gave D and trimming, while V, J and clone size come from that table. Among about 200,000 clones, 70% to 90% were seen once, and the ten largest hold approximately 8.1%. Material: peripheral blood. This chain uses TRBV2 with TRBJ2-6; tentative D call: TRBD1 (6 bases). The receptor comes from a woman aged 45 to 65 with active or convalescent COVID-19. The chain's CDR3 is CASGGQIISGANVLTF. The CDR3 region has the DNA TGTGCCAGCGGAGGACAGATCATCTCTGGGGCCAACGTCCTGACTTTC. Based on the CDR3 plus reference TRBV2 and TRBJ2-6, the full variable domain is EPEVTQTPSHQVTQMGQEVILRCVPISNHLYFYWYRQILGQKVEFLVSFYNNEISEKSEIFDDQFSVERPDGSNFTLKIRSTKLEDSAMYFCASGGQIISGANVLTFGAGSRLTVL.